These T cell receptor beta chains were read from a single sample in a study of T cell responses to AZD1222 COVID-19 vaccine. Sequencing used immunoSEQ multiplex PCR; TCRdb keeps in-frame clones, though not all of them. The table has 110,000 or so clones, approximately 90% seen once. This sample comprised peripheral blood, obtained 28 days after the second AZD1222 dose. These receptors all stem from an adult who received the AZD1222 COVID-19 vaccine. The CDR3 runs from the conserved cysteine through the conserved F or W. D genes are given only for firm matches. Only part of the rows carry a size: once, few, many, or a class if the clone is expanded.

d_call	v_call	clone_size	j_call	cdr3_nt	cdr3_aa
TRBD1	TRBV5-5	-	TRBJ2-1	TGTGCCAGCAGCCTAACCGGGACAGGGGTTCATGAGCAGTTCTTC	CASSLTGTGVHEQFF
TRBD1	TRBV3-1/TRBV3-2	-	TRBJ1-5	TGTGCCAGCAGCCAAGATCCCGCCGGACAGGGGGTGGGACAGCCCCAGCATTTT	CASSQDPAGQGVGQPQHF
TRBD2	TRBV11-3	-	TRBJ2-7	TGTGCCAGCAGCCGCGGGGGGACGGTTACCTACGAGCAGTACTTC	CASSRGGTVTYEQYF
-	TRBV18	-	TRBJ2-7	TGTGCCAGCTCACCACCGGGACGCCTTCTCTACGAGCAGTACTTC	CASSPPGRLLYEQYF
-	TRBV6-5	-	TRBJ2-6	TGTGCCAGCAGATGGACTGGGGCCAACGTCCTGACTTTC	CASRWTGANVLTF
TRBD1	TRBV7-9	-	TRBJ1-1	TGTGCCAGCACCAGGGGGGCAGGGGGCGCCGCTGAAGCTTTCTTT	CASTRGAGGAAEAFF
-	TRBV21-1	-	TRBJ1-1	TGTGCCAGCTCGTGGATCCTGAACACTGAAGCTTTCTTT	CASSWILNTEAFF
-	TRBV2	-	TRBJ1-5	TGTGCCAGCAGTCGCAAGAGTCAGCCCCAGCATTTT	CASSRKSQPQHF
-	TRBV7-8	-	TRBJ2-7	TGTGCCAGCAGCTTAGAGGGTAGGGCCTCCTACGAGCAGTACTTC	CASSLEGRASYEQYF
TRBD2	TRBV6-1	-	TRBJ2-3	TGTGCCAGCAGTGATAAGCGGGGGGATACGCAGTATTTT	CASSDKRGDTQYF
-	TRBV2	-	TRBJ2-7	TGTGCCAGTGGGCGGGGGCCGGGGTACGAGCAGTACTTC	CASGRGPGYEQYF
TRBD1	TRBV11-3	-	TRBJ1-1	TGTGCCAGCAGCTTAGTAGGTCTGTGGGGACAGCAGAACACTGAAGCTTTCTTT	CASSLVGLWGQQNTEAFF
-	TRBV10-3	-	TRBJ2-1	TGTGCCATCAGTAGGTTGAGAGATGAGCAGTTCTTC	CAISRLRDEQFF
-	TRBV28	-	TRBJ2-6	TGTGCCAGCAAAATCCGGGGGGCCTCTGGGGCCAACGTCCTGACTTTC	CASKIRGASGANVLTF
TRBD2	TRBV7-2	-	TRBJ2-5	TGTGCCAGCAGCCTAGGGATGCGCGGGAGGGCCTATTTGGAGACCCAGTACTTC	CASSLGMRGRAYLETQYF
-	TRBV19	-	TRBJ1-6	TGTGCCAGTAGAGGAGAAACCTATAATTCACCCCTCCACTTT	CASRGETYNSPLHF
TRBD1	TRBV6-2/TRBV6-3	-	TRBJ2-7	TGTGCCAGCAGTTACAGGGACAGGTTTTCCGAGCAGTACTTC	CASSYRDRFSEQYF
-	TRBV7-2	-	TRBJ1-1	TGTGCCAGCAGCTTAGGACAGATGAACACTGAAGCTTTCTTT	CASSLGQMNTEAFF
-	TRBV6-5	-	TRBJ1-1	TGTGCCAGCAGTTACCCGGGGAACACTGAAGCTTTCTTT	CASSYPGNTEAFF
-	TRBV18	-	TRBJ1-1	TGTGCCAGCTCACCATCACAGAGTACTGAAGCTTTCTTT	CASSPSQSTEAFF
TRBD1	TRBV19	-	TRBJ2-4	TGTGCCAGTAGCCAGGCAGCGGGCAGGGGGCGGGGTGGCATTCAGTACTTC	CASSQAAGRGRGGIQYF
-	TRBV21-1	-	TRBJ2-5	TGTGCCAGCGACCCGGGACTAGCGGAACAAGAGACCCAGTACTTC	CASDPGLAEQETQYF
-	TRBV5-5	-	TRBJ2-7	TGTGCCAGCAGCTTGTGGTCGGCAGAAGTCGAGCAGTACTTC	CASSLWSAEVEQYF
-	TRBV30	-	TRBJ1-2	TGTGCCTGGACTCCGGGACTCAGCTATGGCTACACCTTC	CAWTPGLSYGYTF
-	TRBV28	-	TRBJ2-7	TGTGCCAGCTCGGGACACGCACTACCCCTTTCCTACGAGCAGTACTTC	CASSGHALPLSYEQYF
-	TRBV10-2	-	TRBJ1-1	TGCGCCAGCAGCGGTGAGTTGAACACTGAAGCTTTCTTT	CASSGELNTEAFF
-	TRBV18	-	TRBJ1-5	TGTGCCAGCTCACCCAGCCGGAACGGGGGCAATCAGCCCCAGCATTTT	CASSPSRNGGNQPQHF
TRBD1	TRBV7-9	-	TRBJ1-2	TGTGCCAGCAGCTTAGTGAACAGGGGTTATGGCTACACCTTC	CASSLVNRGYGYTF
TRBD2	TRBV6-1	-	TRBJ2-7	TGTGCCAGCAGTGAAGGGGGGGGTCGCGAGCAGTACTTC	CASSEGGGREQYF
-	TRBV24-1	-	TRBJ2-3	TGTGCCACCAGTGATGGAGGGAGAGGGGGCACAGATACGCAGTATTTT	CATSDGGRGGTDTQYF
-	TRBV2	-	TRBJ1-5	TGTGCCAGCAGCCCCAGGGGTACGTTACGGAATCAGCCCCAGCATTTT	CASSPRGTLRNQPQHF
TRBD1	TRBV7-9	-	TRBJ2-7	TGTGCCAGCAGCTCCCGGGACAGGGGCTACGAGCAGTACTTC	CASSSRDRGYEQYF
-	TRBV19	once	TRBJ1-3	TGTGCCAGTAGTCTCGGAGGGACTGCTGGAAACACCATATATTTT	CASSLGGTAGNTIYF
-	TRBV6-5	-	TRBJ2-5	TGTGCCAGCAGTTACTCCGGGACTCAGAGGGAGACCCAGTACTTC	CASSYSGTQRETQYF
-	TRBV14	-	TRBJ2-1	TGTGCCAGCTCCCCCCTCAATCAGGACAATGAGCAGTTCTTC	CASSPLNQDNEQFF